The sequence of this TCR beta chain was determined in a study of blood T cell repertoires in COVID-19. As for the study in general: Material from acute and convalescent COVID-19 was sourced from the United States, Italy and Spain.

The assay was immunoSEQ multiplex PCR, and TCRdb's table has in-frame clones only and misses some. Of hundreds of thousands of clones in the sample, around nine tenths are singletons; the top ten hold 10%. CDR3 length: 15 residues. The germline V gene has CDR1 SGHTA and CDR2 FQGNSA. Trimming took 3 bases from V and 3 from J, leaving 13 bases between them. Assignments of participants to cohorts depended upon their own reported clinical history. Symptom resolution, clearance, or two negative PCRs marked the recovered donors of Cohort 3. This chain uses TRBV7-2 with TRBJ2-3; the D gene is possibly TRBD2 (6 bases). The receptor was derived from a woman aged 50 to 65 who had recovered from COVID-19. The sample comprised PBMCs or T cells enriched from blood (not recorded which). As DNA, the CDR3 is TGTGCCAGCAGCTTTCCGCGGGGAATAACAGATACGCAGTATTTT. Translated: CASSFPRGITDTQYF.